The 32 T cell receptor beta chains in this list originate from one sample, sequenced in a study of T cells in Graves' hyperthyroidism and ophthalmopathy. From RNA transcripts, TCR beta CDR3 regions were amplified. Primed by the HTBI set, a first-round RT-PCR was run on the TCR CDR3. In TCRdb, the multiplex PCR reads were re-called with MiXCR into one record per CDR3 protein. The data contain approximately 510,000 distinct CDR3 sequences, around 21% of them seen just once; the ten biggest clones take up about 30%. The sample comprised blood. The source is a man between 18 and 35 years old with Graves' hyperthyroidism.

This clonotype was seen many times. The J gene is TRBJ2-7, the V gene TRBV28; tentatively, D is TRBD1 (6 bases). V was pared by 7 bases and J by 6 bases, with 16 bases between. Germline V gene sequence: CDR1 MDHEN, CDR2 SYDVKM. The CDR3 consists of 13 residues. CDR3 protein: CASNVQGPGEQYF. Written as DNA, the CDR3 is TGTGCCAGCAACGTACAGGGTCCGGGCGAGCAGTACTTC.

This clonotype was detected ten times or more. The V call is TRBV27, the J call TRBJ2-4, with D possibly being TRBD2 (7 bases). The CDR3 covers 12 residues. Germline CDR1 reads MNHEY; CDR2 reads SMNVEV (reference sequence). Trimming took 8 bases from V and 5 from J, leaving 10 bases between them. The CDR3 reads CASGGAENIQYF. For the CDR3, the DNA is TGTGCCAGCGGGGGGGCCGAAAACATTCAGTACTTC.

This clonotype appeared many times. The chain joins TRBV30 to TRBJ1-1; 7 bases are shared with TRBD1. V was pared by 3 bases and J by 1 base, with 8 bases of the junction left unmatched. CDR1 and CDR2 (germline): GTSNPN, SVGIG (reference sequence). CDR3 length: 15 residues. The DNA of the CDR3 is TGTGCCTGGAGGCCTAGGGGGCTCGGGAACACTGAAGCTTTCTTT. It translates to CAWRPRGLGNTEAFF.

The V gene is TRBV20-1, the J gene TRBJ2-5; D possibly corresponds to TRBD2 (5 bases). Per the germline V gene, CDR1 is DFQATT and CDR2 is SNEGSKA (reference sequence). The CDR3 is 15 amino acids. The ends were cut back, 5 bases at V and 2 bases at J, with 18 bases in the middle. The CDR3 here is CSAQGLGSLQETQYF. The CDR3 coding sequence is TGCAGTGCTCAAGGTTTGGGGAGCCTACAAGAGACCCAGTACTTC.

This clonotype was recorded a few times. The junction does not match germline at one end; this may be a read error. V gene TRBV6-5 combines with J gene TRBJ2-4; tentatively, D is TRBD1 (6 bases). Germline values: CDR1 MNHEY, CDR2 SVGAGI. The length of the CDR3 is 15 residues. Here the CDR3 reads CASSYVQGAKNIKYF. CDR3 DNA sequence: TGTGCCAGCAGTTACGTACAGGGAGCCAAAAACATTAAGTACTTC.

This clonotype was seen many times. The CDR3 nucleotides read TGTGCCAGCAGCTTTTTATCCGGGACAGGGGACAGAGGCTACACCTTC. Protein: CASSFLSGTGDRGYTF. V usage is TRBV11-1 and J usage is TRBJ1-2, with 10 bases fitting TRBD1. The ends lost 3 bases at V and 8 bases at J; junction bases unmatched: 12. The germline V gene has CDR1 SGHAT and CDR2 FQDESV (reference sequence). There are 16 residues in the CDR3.

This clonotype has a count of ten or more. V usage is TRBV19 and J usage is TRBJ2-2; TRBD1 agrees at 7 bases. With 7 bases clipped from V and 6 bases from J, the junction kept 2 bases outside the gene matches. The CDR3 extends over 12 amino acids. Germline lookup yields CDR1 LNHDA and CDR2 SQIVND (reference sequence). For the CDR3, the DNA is TGTGCCAGTATTCAGGGGGCCGGGGAGCTGTTTTTT. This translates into CASIQGAGELFF.

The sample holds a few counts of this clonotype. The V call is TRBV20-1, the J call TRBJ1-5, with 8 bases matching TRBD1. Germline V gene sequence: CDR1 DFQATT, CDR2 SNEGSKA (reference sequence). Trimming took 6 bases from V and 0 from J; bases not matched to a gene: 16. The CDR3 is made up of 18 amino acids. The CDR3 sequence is CSAHGQGVMSNSNQPQHF. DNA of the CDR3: TGCAGTGCCCATGGACAGGGCGTAATGTCGAATAGCAATCAGCCCCAGCATTTT.

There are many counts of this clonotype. The CDR3 region is CASSPIQGPNYGYTF. CDR3 in DNA: TGTGCCAGCAGCCCGATTCAGGGACCTAACTATGGCTACACCTTC. The chain combines TRBV7-6 with TRBJ1-2; a possible D gene is TRBD1 (5 bases). Trimming took off 5 bases at V and 0 bases at J, with 13 bases between the two ends. Germline V gene data show CDR1 as SGHVS and CDR2 as FNYEAQ. This CDR3 region has 15 residues.

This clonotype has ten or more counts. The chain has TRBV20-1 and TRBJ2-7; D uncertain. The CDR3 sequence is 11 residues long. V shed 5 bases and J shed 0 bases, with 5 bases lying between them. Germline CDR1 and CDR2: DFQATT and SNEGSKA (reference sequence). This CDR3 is CSALDSYEQYF. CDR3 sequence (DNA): TGCAGTGCTTTAGACTCCTACGAGCAGTACTTC.

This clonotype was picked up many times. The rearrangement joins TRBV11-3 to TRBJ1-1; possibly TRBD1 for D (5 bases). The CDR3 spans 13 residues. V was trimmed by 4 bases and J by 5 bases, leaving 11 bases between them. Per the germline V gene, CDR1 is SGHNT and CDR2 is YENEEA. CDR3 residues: CASSWDPRTEAFF. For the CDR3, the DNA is TGTGCCAGCAGCTGGGACCCTAGGACTGAAGCTTTCTTT. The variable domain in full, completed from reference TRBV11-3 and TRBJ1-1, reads EAGVVQSPRYKIIEKKQPVAFWCNPISGHNTLYWYLQNLGQGPELLIRYENEEAVDDSQLPKDRFSAERLKGVDSTLKIQPAELGDSAVYLCASSWDPRTEAFFGQGTRLTVV.

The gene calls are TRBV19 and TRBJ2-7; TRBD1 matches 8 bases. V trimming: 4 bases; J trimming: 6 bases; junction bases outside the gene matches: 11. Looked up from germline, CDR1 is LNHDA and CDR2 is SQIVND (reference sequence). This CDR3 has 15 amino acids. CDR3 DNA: TGTGCCAGTAGTAGGGAGGACAGGGATGTTGCCGAGCAGTACTTC. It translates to CASSREDRDVAEQYF.

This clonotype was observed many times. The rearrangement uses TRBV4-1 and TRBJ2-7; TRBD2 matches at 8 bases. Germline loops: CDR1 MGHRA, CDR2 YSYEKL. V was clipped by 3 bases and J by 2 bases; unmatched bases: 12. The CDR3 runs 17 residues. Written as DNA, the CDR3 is TGCGCCAGCAGCCAGGCCGATGGACTAGCATGGCCCTACGAGCAGTACTTC. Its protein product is CASSQADGLAWPYEQYF.

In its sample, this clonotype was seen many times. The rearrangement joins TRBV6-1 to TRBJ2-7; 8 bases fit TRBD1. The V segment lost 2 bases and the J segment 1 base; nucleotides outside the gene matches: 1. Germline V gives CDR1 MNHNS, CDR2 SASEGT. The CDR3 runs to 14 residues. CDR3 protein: CASSERTGSYEQYF. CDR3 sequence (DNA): TGTGCCAGCAGTGAACGGACAGGGTCCTACGAGCAGTACTTC.

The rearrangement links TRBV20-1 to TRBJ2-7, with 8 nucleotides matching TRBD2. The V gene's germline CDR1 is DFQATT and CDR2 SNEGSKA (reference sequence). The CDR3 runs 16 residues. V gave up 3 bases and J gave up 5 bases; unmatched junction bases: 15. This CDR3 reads CSASARGLAYSHEQYF. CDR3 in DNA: TGCAGTGCTAGCGCTCGAGGACTAGCTTATTCCCACGAGCAGTACTTC.

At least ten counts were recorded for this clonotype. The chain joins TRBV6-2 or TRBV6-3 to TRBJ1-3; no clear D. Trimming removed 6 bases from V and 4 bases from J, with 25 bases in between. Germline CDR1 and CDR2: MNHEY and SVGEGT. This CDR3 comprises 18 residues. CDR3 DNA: TGTGCCAGCAGCATCGCCCGGGTTTTCGAAGCGGAGGGAAACACCATATATTTT. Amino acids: CASSIARVFEAEGNTIYF.

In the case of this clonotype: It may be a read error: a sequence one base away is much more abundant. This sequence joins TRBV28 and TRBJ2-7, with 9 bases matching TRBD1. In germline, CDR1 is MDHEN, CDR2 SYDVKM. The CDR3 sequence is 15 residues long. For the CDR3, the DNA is TGTGCCAGCAGACAGGACAGGGGAACCGCCTACGAGCTGTACTTC. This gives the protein CASRQDRGTAYELYF. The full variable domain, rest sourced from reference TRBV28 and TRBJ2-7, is DVKVTQSSRYLVKRTGEKVFLECVQDMDHENMFWYRQDPGLGLRLIYFSYDVKMKEKGDIPEGYSVSREKKERFSLILESASTNQTSMYLCASRQDRGTAYELYFGPGTRLTVT.

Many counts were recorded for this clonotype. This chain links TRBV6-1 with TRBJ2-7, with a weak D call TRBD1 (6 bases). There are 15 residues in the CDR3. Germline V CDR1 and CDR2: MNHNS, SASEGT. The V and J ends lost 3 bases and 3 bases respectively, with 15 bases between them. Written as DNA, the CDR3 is TGTGCCAGCAGTGAGAAAACGGACAGCGACTACGAGCAGTACTTC. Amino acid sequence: CASSEKTDSDYEQYF.

CDR3 amino acids: CASNRGIRETQYF. Here the CDR3 DNA reads TGTGCCAGCAACAGGGGGATTAGGGAGACCCAGTACTTC. The J gene is TRBJ2-5, the V gene TRBV2; 8 bases are a match to TRBD1. The germline V gene encodes CDR1 SNHLY and CDR2 FYNNEI. V was clipped by 7 bases and J by 5 bases; unmatched bases: 6. The CDR3 covers 13 residues.

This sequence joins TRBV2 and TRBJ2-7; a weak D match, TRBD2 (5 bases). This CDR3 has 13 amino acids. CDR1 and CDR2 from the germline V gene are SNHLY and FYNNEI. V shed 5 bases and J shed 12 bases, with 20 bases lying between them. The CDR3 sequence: CASSIPFDYDRYF. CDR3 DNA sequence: TGTGCCAGCAGTATCCCGTTCGACTACGATCGGTACTTC.

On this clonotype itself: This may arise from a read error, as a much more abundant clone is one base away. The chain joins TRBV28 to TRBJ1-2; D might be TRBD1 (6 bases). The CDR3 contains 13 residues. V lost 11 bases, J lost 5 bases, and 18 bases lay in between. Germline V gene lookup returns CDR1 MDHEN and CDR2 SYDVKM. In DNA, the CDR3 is TGTGCCGGCCGTCCGGGGGGCACTTATGGCTACACCTTC. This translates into CAGRPGGTYGYTF.

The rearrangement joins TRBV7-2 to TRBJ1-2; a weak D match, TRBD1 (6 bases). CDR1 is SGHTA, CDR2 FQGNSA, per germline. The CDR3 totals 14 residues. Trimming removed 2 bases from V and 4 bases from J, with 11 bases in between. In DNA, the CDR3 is TGTGCCAGCAGCTTAAACAGGGATAGCTATGGCTACACCTTC. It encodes CASSLNRDSYGYTF.

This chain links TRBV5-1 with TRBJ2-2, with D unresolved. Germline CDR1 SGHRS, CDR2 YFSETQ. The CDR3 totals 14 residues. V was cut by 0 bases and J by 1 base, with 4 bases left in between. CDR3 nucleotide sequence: TGCGCCAGCAGCTTGGGGGAGAACACCGGGGAGCTGTTTTTT. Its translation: CASSLGENTGELFF.

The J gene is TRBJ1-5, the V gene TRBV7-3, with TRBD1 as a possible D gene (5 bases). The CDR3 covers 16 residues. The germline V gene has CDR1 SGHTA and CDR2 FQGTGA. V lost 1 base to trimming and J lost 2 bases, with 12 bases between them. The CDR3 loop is CASSLKTGEGNQPQHF. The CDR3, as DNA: TGTGCCAGCAGCTTAAAGACGGGGGAGGGCAATCAGCCCCAGCATTTT.

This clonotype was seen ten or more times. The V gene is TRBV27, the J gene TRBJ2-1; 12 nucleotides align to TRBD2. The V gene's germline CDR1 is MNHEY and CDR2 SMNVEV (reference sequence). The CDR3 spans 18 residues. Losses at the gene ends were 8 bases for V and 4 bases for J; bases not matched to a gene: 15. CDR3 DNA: TGTGCCAGCCGACCTACTAGCGGGGGGAAGCATTCATACAATGAGCAGTTCTTC. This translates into CASRPTSGGKHSYNEQFF.

The CDR3 DNA reads TGTGCCAGCAGCCTGGGGGGTTGGTCCTACGAGCAGTACTTC. Translating gives CASSLGGWSYEQYF. This chain links TRBV12-3 or TRBV12-4 with TRBJ2-7, with D possibly matching TRBD2 (6 bases). The V gene lost 6 bases and the J gene lost 1 base, with 13 bases spanning the gap. This CDR3 contains 14 residues.

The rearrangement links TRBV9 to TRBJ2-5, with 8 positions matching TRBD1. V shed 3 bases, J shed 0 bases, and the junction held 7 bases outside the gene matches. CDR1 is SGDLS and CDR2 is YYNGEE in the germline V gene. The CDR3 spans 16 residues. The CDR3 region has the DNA TGTGCCAGCAGCGCCGGGACAGGCTCATACCAAGAGACCCAGTACTTC. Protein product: CASSAGTGSYQETQYF.

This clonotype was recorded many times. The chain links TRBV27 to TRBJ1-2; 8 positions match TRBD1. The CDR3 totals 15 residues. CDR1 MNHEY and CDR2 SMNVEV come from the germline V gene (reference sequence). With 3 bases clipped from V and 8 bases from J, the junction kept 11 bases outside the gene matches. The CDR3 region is CASSFLATGAHGYTF. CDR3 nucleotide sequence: TGTGCCAGCAGTTTCCTCGCGACAGGGGCCCACGGCTACACCTTC.

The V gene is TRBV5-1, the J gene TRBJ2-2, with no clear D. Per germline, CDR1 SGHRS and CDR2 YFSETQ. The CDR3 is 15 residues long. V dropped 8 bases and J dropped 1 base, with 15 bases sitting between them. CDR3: CARWPPRENTGELFF. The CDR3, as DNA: TGCGCCAGATGGCCCCCCAGAGAGAACACCGGGGAGCTGTTTTTT.

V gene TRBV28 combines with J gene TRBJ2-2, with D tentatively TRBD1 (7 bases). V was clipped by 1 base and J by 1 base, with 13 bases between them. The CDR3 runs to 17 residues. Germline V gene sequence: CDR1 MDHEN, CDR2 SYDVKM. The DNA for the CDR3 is TGTGCCAGCAGTTTATACGGCAGGGGGGTGAACACCGGGGAGCTGTTTTTT. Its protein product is CASSLYGRGVNTGELFF.

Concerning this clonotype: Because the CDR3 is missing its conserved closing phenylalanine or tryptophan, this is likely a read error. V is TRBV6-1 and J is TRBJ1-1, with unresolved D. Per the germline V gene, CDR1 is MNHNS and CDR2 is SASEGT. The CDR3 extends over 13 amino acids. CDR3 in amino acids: CASSDVPSTEAFY. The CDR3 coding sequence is TGTGCCAGCAGCGATGTCCCCTCAACTGAGGCTTTCTAT.

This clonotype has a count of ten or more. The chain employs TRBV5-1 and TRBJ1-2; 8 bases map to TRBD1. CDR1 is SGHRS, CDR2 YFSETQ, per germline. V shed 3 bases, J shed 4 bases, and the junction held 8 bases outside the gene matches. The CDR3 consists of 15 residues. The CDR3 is CASSSEPGGGYGYTF. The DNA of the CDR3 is TGCGCCAGCAGCTCAGAACCAGGGGGCGGCTATGGCTACACCTTC.